The T cell receptor (beta chain) described here comes from a study of shared clonotypes between healthy human individuals. The CDR3 loop spans 19 amino acids. V lost 4 bases to trimming and J lost 11 bases; unmatched junction nucleotides: 23. Looked up from germline, CDR1 is SGDLS and CDR2 is YYNGEE. Sequencing used immunoSEQ multiplex PCR; TCRdb keeps in-frame clones, though not all of them. The sample yields about 2.3 million clones, approximately 95% seen once. Sequencing used naive CD4+ T cells from PBMCs. The subset denotes: CD45RA+ positively selected. The chain is built from TRBV9 and TRBJ2-5, with TRBD2 matching over 13 bases. The origin of this receptor is a man between 18 and 35 years old in good health. Some clones in this sample may be carry-over from other donors' samples. DNA of the CDR3: TGTGCCAGCAGCAAGACAGGCACGGCCGGGACTAGCGGGGAGGGGGCTCAGTACTTC. Its protein product is CASSKTGTAGTSGEGAQYF.